This TCR beta chain was profiled in a study of PD-1 blockade in classical Hodgkin lymphoma. The assay was immunoSEQ multiplex PCR, and TCRdb's table has in-frame clones only and misses some. The sample lists approximately 93,000 clones; around 80% were seen once. Time point given: cycle 4 day 1 (C4D1), after 6 weeks of nivolumab. Every patient experienced relapse after autologous stem cell transplantation, and brentuximab vedotin exposure varied. Best outcomes ranged across complete response, partial response and progressive disease. Germline V lookup: CDR1 SGDLS, CDR2 YYNGEE. The CDR3 loop spans 14 amino acids. V shed 4 bases and J 8 bases; nucleotides not matched to a gene: 8.

The input for sequencing was peripheral blood mononuclear cells (PBMCs), taken before the fourth cycle of nivolumab. This clonotype was sampled from a human donor with classical Hodgkin lymphoma. This sequence joins TRBV9 and TRBJ1-2, with TRBD1 matching over 10 bases. CDR3 in amino acids: CASSPGGTGEGYTF. In nucleotides, the CDR3 is TGTGCCAGCAGCCCAGGGGGGACAGGGGAGGGCTACACCTTC.